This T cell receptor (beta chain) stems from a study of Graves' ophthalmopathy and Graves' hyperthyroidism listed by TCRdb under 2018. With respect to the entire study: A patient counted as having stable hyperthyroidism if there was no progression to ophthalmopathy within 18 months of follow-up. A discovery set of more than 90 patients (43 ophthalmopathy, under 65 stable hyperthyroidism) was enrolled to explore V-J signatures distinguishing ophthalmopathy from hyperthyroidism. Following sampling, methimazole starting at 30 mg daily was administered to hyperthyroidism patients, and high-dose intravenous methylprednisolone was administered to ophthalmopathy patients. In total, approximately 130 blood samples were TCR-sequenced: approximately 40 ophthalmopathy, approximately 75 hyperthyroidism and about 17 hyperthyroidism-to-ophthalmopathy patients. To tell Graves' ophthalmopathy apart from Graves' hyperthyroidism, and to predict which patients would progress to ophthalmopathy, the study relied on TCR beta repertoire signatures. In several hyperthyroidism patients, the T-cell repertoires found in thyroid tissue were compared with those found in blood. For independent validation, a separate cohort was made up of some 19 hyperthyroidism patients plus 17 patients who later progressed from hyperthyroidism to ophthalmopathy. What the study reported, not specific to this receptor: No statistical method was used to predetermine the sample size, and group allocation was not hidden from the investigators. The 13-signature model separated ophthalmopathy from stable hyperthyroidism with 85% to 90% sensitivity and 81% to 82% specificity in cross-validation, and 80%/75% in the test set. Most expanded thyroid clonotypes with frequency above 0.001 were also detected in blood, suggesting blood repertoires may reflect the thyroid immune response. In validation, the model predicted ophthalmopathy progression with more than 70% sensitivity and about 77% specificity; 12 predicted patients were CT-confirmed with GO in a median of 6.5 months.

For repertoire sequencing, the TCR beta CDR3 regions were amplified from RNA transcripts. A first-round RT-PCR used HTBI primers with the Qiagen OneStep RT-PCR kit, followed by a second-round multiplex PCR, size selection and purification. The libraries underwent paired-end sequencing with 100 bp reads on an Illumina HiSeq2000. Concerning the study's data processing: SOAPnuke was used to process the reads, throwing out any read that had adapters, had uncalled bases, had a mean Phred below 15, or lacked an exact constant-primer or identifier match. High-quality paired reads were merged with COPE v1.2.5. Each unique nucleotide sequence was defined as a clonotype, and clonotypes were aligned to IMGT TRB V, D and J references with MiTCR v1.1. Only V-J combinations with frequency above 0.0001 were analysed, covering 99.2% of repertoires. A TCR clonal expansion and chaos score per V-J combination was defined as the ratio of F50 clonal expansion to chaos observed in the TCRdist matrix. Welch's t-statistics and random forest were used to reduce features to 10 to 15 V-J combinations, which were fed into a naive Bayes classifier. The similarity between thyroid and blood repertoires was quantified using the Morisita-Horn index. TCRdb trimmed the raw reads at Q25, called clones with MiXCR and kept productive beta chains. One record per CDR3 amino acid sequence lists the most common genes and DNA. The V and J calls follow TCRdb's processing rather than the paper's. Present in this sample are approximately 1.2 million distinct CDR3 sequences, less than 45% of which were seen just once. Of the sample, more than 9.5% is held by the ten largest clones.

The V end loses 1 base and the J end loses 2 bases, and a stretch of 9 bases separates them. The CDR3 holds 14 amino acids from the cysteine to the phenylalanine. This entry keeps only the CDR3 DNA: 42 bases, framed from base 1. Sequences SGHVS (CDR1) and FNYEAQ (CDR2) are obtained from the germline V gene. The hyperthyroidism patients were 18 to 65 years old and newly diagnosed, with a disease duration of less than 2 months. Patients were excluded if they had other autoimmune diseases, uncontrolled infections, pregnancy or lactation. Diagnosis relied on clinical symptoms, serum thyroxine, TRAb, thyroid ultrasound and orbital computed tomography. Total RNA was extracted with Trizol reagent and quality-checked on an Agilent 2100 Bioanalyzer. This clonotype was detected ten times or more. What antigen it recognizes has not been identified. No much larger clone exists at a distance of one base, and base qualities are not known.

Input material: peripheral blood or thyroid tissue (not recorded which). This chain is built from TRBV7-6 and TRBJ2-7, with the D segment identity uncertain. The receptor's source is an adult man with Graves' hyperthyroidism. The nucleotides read TGTGCCAGCAGCTTAGGAGGCAAGCCCTACGAGCAGTACTTC. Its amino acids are CASSLGGKPYEQYF.